These 18 T cell receptor beta chains share one sample of origin, sequenced in a study of shared clonotypes between healthy human individuals. TCRdb's copy holds only in-frame clones and misses some; the assay was immunoSEQ multiplex PCR. The table includes 2 million to 2.5 million clones, 93% detected once. The specimen was naive CD4+ T cells from PBMCs. The subset denotes: CD45RA+ positively selected. The receptors originated from a man aged 18 to 29 in good health. Some clones in this sample may be carry-over from other donors' samples.

The CDR3 sequence: CASSLVIQGLNEKLFF. The CDR3 DNA follows: TGTGCCAGCAGCTTAGTTATACAGGGGCTGAATGAAAAACTGTTTTTT. The V and J genes are TRBV11-3 and TRBJ1-4; 7 bases fit TRBD1. With 1 base clipped from V and 5 bases from J, the junction kept 7 bases outside the gene matches. There are 16 residues in the CDR3. From germline, CDR1 is SGHNT and CDR2 YENEEA.

This clone was seen just once. This chain links TRBV9 with TRBJ1-2, with D unclear. The CDR3 extends over 13 amino acids. Per germline, CDR1 SGDLS and CDR2 YYNGEE. Trimming removed 4 bases from V and 1 base from J, with 8 bases in between. The CDR3 sequence is CASSPEHNYGYTF. Written as DNA, the CDR3 is TGTGCCAGCAGCCCCGAACATAACTATGGCTACACCTTC.

V usage is TRBV7-2 and J usage is TRBJ2-7; 10 nucleotides match TRBD2. This CDR3 comprises 17 residues. J gave up 0 bases and V 0 bases, and 5 bases lay outside the gene matches. Germline CDR1 and CDR2: SGHTA and FQGNSA. CDR3 region: CASSLAGTSANSYEQYF. The CDR3, as DNA: TGTGCCAGCAGCTTAGCGGGGACTAGCGCCAACTCCTACGAGCAGTACTTC.

The rearrangement uses TRBV5-1 and TRBJ2-5; 9 bases are a match to TRBD1. The germline V gene encodes CDR1 SGHRS and CDR2 YFSETQ. The CDR3 consists of 15 residues. The junction had 4 bases not matched to a gene; V was cut back by 4 bases and J by 0 bases. The CDR3 loop is CASSIGQGYQETQYF. CDR3 in DNA: TGCGCCAGCAGCATTGGACAGGGGTACCAAGAGACCCAGTACTTC.

This clone was counted a single time. This chain uses TRBV7-2 with TRBJ2-3; D is uncertain. In germline, CDR1 is SGHTA, CDR2 FQGNSA. This CDR3 spans 14 amino acids. The germline V and J ends were trimmed by 5 bases and 0 bases, with 9 bases remaining between them. The CDR3 DNA is TGTGCCAGCAGCCGCTATCAGAGCACAGATACGCAGTATTTT. Amino acids: CASSRYQSTDTQYF.

This clone has just one count. V is TRBV11-2 and J is TRBJ2-5, with a weak D call TRBD2 (6 bases). Germline V gene sequence: CDR1 SGHAT, CDR2 FQNNGV. The length of the CDR3 is 15 residues. V was shortened by 1 base and J by 4 bases, with 13 bases between the two germline ends. CDR3 sequence (DNA): TGTGCCAGCAGCTTAGGTACGGGAGAGGGAGAGACCCAGTACTTC. This codes for CASSLGTGEGETQYF.

The genes are TRBV4-1 and TRBJ2-7, with 7 bases aligning to TRBD2. Germline V gene lookup returns CDR1 MGHRA and CDR2 YSYEKL. The CDR3 sequence is 16 residues long. After removal of 0 bases from V and 5 bases from J, the junction contained 10 bases not matched to a gene. The CDR3 DNA is TGCGCCAGCAGCCAAGATATCACGCGGGAGTTTAACGAGCAGTACTTC. Translated: CASSQDITREFNEQYF.

This clone was seen only once. CDR3 sequence (DNA): TGTGCCAGCAGCCAGGGGCTAGCGGGTGGGGAGCAGTACTTC. This encodes CASSQGLAGGEQYF. The chain is built from TRBV7-3 and TRBJ2-7; TRBD2 matches at 8 bases. In germline, CDR1 is SGHTA, CDR2 FQGTGA. The CDR3 length is 14 residues. Trimming cost V 5 bases and J 7 bases; bases outside gene matches: 10.

V and J are TRBV10-3 and TRBJ1-5; 8 nucleotides line up with TRBD1. Trimming at V came to 11 bases and at J to 0 bases, leaving 12 bases not matched to a gene. The germline V gene encodes CDR1 ENHRY and CDR2 SYGVKD. This CDR3 is 16 amino acids long. This chain's CDR3 is CAQSYGDRPSNQPQHF. The CDR3 bases are TGTGCCCAATCATATGGGGACAGGCCTAGCAATCAGCCCCAGCATTTT.

V usage is TRBV6-5 and J usage is TRBJ1-1; D may be TRBD1 (6 bases). The V gene's germline CDR1 is MNHEY and CDR2 SVGAGI. The V gene lost 4 bases and the J gene lost 3 bases, with 15 bases spanning the gap. This CDR3 has 15 residues. As DNA, the CDR3 is TGTGCCAGCAGTTCCAATTGGGGGGCCTACACTGAAGCTTTCTTT. It encodes CASSSNWGAYTEAFF.

This clone occurred once. The chain uses TRBV7-2 and TRBJ2-3; a weak D match, TRBD2 (5 bases). The V gene lost 5 bases and the J gene lost 0 bases, with 21 bases spanning the gap. CDR3 size: 18 residues. The germline V gene has CDR1 SGHTA and CDR2 FQGNSA. Here the CDR3 reads CASSPSWAEEASTDTQYF. CDR3 nucleotide sequence: TGTGCCAGCAGCCCAAGTTGGGCGGAGGAGGCCAGCACAGATACGCAGTATTTT.

The gene calls are TRBV6-6 and TRBJ2-1; D is possibly TRBD1 (5 bases). Trimming pared 10 bases from V and 10 bases from J, leaving 20 bases between. The CDR3 has 13 residues. Germline CDR1 reads MNHNY; CDR2 reads SVGAGI (reference sequence). The CDR3 loop is CAIQTTAPSEQFF. CDR3 coding DNA: TGTGCCATACAAACGACAGCCCCATCGGAGCAGTTCTTC.

In its sample, this clone was seen a few times. The chain links TRBV29-1 to TRBJ1-1; no firm D call. Deletions cut 7 bases from V and 0 bases from J, with 6 bases between. Germline lookup yields CDR1 SQVTM and CDR2 ANQGSEA. The CDR3 totals 11 residues. As DNA, the CDR3 is TGCAGCGCCATGATGAACACTGAAGCTTTCTTT. It codes for CSAMMNTEAFF.

The genes are TRBV28 and TRBJ2-7, with 11 bases identical to TRBD2. CDR1 and CDR2 (germline): MDHEN, SYDVKM. The CDR3 has 15 residues. V lost 5 bases and J lost 2; bases outside the gene matches: 5. CDR3 coding DNA: TGTGCCAGCAGTACACTAGCGGGAGTTCCCTACGAGCAGTACTTC. Its protein product is CASSTLAGVPYEQYF.

The chain uses TRBV11-2 and TRBJ2-1; D unclear. Germline CDR1 is SGHAT and CDR2 is FQNNGV. The V gene lost 6 bases and the J gene lost 3 bases, with 12 bases spanning the gap. CDR3 length: 14 amino acids. The CDR3 sequence is CASSRLAYYNEQFF. CDR3 nucleotide sequence: TGTGCCAGCAGTAGACTGGCCTACTACAATGAGCAGTTCTTC.

V gene TRBV9 combines with J gene TRBJ2-5; the D gene could be TRBD1 or TRBD2 (5 bases each). Germline loops: CDR1 SGDLS, CDR2 YYNGEE. This CDR3 region has 16 residues. Trimming removed 3 bases from V and 5 bases from J, with 20 bases in between. This CDR3 is CASSEGRQPSGETQYF. CDR3 coding DNA: TGTGCCAGCAGCGAGGGGAGACAACCGTCGGGGGAGACCCAGTACTTC.

The chain recombines TRBV18 with TRBJ2-3; maybe TRBD1 (6 bases). The CDR3 sequence is 16 residues long. CDR1 is KGHSH, CDR2 LQKENI, per germline. Trimming shortened V by 1 base and J by 0 bases, and 11 bases separated the two germline ends. CDR3 amino acids: CASSPQGGFSTDTQYF. CDR3 in DNA: TGTGCCAGCTCACCACAAGGGGGATTTAGCACAGATACGCAGTATTTT.

The chain carries TRBV6-4 and TRBJ1-4, with no clear D. The V gene lost 9 bases and the J gene lost 4 bases, with 6 bases spanning the gap. The CDR3 contains 11 residues. The germline V gene has CDR1 MRHNA and CDR2 SNTAGT. The CDR3 bases are TGTGCCAGGGTTCTTAATGAAAAACTGTTTTTT. Translation gives CARVLNEKLFF.